This T cell receptor (beta chain) was recorded in a study of blood T cells in healthy people across ages. Primers used in a second PCR of roughly 7 to 12 cycles were a sample-barcoded 5' primer and a J-beta primer mix. TCRdb processed the 5' RACE reads anew with MiXCR; each CDR3 protein has one entry. The sample includes 700,000 to 800,000 distinct CDR3 sequences, about 40% of them seen just once. The sample, roughly 9.1 milliliters of peripheral blood, was drawn from each donor. Each sample yielded at least 6.5 million isolated PBMCs. The sample consisted of blood. The clonotype originates from a woman aged 55-69 years in good health.

CDR3 in DNA: TGTGCCAGCAGTGCGACTAGCGGGAGGTACAATGAGCAGTTCTTC. Its translation: CASSATSGRYNEQFF. This rearrangement joins TRBV25-1 to TRBJ2-1; 13 nucleotides agree with TRBD2. This CDR3 comprises 15 residues. Germline values: CDR1 MGHDK, CDR2 SYGVNS. Unmatched junction bases numbered 1, after V lost 4 bases and J lost 4 bases.